Sequencing of this TCR beta chain was carried out in a study of OX40 agonist ivuxolimab in advanced cancers. Turning to the study itself: Patients were treated with ivuxolimab, an agonistic anti-OX40 (CD134) antibody. Broader study findings: The study did not work out the antigen specificity of the expanded peripheral T cells. Low normalized T-cell clonal expansion was additionally recorded for some nonresponders. Clones of CD4+ and CD8+ blood T cells grew by week 6 at doses of 0.1 to 3.0 mg/kg.

Using immunoSEQ multiplex PCR, the repertoire was profiled, and TCRdb retains in-frame clones only, with some absent. The top ten clones hold 17% of a sample with tens of thousands of clones, roughly 84% of them seen once. The CDR3 spans 12 residues. The V end lost 6 bases, the J end lost 2 bases, and 8 bases lay between the germline ends. Germline V gives CDR1 MNHEY, CDR2 SMNVEV (reference sequence). In regard to this clone: Its antigen is unknown.

This material consisted of CD4+ or CD8+ T cells sorted from blood, taken in a trial of the OX40 agonist ivuxolimab. The rearrangement links TRBV27 to TRBJ2-7; tentatively, D is TRBD2 (6 bases). The TCR originated in an adult with an advanced solid tumor such as melanoma, head and neck, liver or kidney cancer. CDR3 region: CASRGGTYEQYF. The CDR3 coding sequence is TGTGCCAGCAGGGGCGGGACCTACGAGCAGTACTTC.